This T cell receptor beta chain was observed in a study of blood T cell repertoires in COVID-19. Study summary: The study drew acute and convalescent COVID-19 samples from the United States, Italy and Spain.

Per the germline V gene, CDR1 is MGHRA and CDR2 is YSYEKL. The length of the CDR3 is 16 residues. With 4 bases clipped from V and 0 bases from J, the junction kept 4 bases outside the gene matches. Measured with immunoSEQ multiplex PCR; TCRdb has only the in-frame clones, and not every one. The repertoire holds 250,000 to 300,000 clones, roughly 86% seen once, with less than 3.5% in the top ten. All enrollees were roughly 18 to 90 years old and from about 24 US areas. Participants had their cohort set by participant-reported clinical history. A COVID-19 case had been met by exposed participants during the 2 weeks before study entry.

Sequenced: PBMCs or T cells enriched from blood (not recorded which). This clonotype originated in a woman in her forties or fifties who had been exposed to COVID-19. V and J are TRBV4-1 and TRBJ2-7; 12 bases map to TRBD2. In nucleotides, the CDR3 is TGCGCCAGCAGCCTACGGACTAGCGGGGCCTCCTACGAGCAGTACTTC. This sequence encodes CASSLRTSGASYEQYF.